One and the same sample provided the 9 T cell receptor beta chains below, sequenced in a study of PD-1 blockade in classical Hodgkin lymphoma. All the patients suffered relapse after autologous stem cell transplantation, and brentuximab vedotin exposure differed. TCRdb's table, derived via immunoSEQ multiplex PCR, lists solely in-frame clones and lacks some. The table includes some 41,000 clones, 76% detected once. Sequenced material: peripheral blood mononuclear cells (PBMCs), taken at baseline. These receptors were taken from a human donor with classical Hodgkin lymphoma.

V gene TRBV5-5 combines with J gene TRBJ2-6; D ambiguous. The length of the CDR3 is 16 residues. The germline gives CDR1 SGHKS, CDR2 YYEKEE (reference sequence). Trimming shortened V by 0 bases and J by 2 bases, and 9 bases separated the two germline ends. The CDR3 region has the DNA TGTGCCAGCAGCTTGGAAGTCGACCCTGGGGCCAACGTCCTGACTTTC. This codes for CASSLEVDPGANVLTF.

This clone was counted between two and nine times. V usage is TRBV21-1 and J usage is TRBJ1-1; the D call of TRBD1 is as the table states it, not checked on the DNA. TRBV21-1 is annotated as a pseudogene. The length of the CDR3 is 12 residues. The CDR3 DNA reads TGTGCCAGCAGCAAAAGACAGGTTGAAGCTTTCTTT. Amino acids: CASSKRQVEAFF.

The V gene is TRBV28, the J gene TRBJ1-5; tentative D call: TRBD1 (5 bases). Germline V gives CDR1 MDHEN, CDR2 SYDVKM. Trimming took 10 bases from V and 6 from J, leaving 22 bases between them. The CDR3 covers 15 residues. The DNA of the CDR3 is TGTGCCATCGGGGGGAGTCCAGTGGGTAGTCAGCCCCAGCATTTT. Its protein is CAIGGSPVGSQPQHF.

This clone is a singleton in its sample. The chain joins TRBV9 to TRBJ1-1; D might be TRBD1 (6 bases). The germline gives CDR1 SGDLS, CDR2 YYNGEE. Trimming left V 2 bases short and J 3 bases short, with 17 bases between. The CDR3 is 16 residues long. The CDR3 reads CASSVNEDRQDTEAFF. The CDR3 bases are TGTGCCAGCAGCGTCAACGAAGACAGGCAGGACACTGAAGCTTTCTTT.

V is TRBV7-2 and J is TRBJ1-1; no firm D call. Trimming took off 5 bases at V and 1 base at J, with 8 bases between the two ends. CDR1 is SGHTA, CDR2 FQGNSA, per germline. This CDR3 comprises 13 residues. The CDR3 DNA reads as TGTGCCAGCAGCCCAAGACAGAACACTGAAGCTTTCTTT. The encoded protein is CASSPRQNTEAFF. Using reference TRBV7-2 and TRBJ1-1 for the parts outside the CDR3, the full variable domain is GAGVSQSPSNKVTEKGKDVELRCDPISGHTALYWYRQSLGQGLEFLIYFQGNSAPDKSGLPSDRFSAERTGGSVSTLTIQRTQQEDSAVYLCASSPRQNTEAFFGQGTRLTVV.

This chain uses TRBV12-2 with TRBJ2-7; the table's TRBD2 call for D was not verified on the DNA. TRBV12-2 is a recognized pseudogene. The CDR3 sequence is 14 residues long. CDR3 sequence reads: CASGGPYDSYEQYF. Here the CDR3 DNA reads TGTGCAAGCGGAGGACCCTACGACTCCTACGAGCAGTACTTC.

This clone was counted only a few times. The gene calls are TRBV15 and TRBJ2-7; 9 bases line up with TRBD1. V shed 0 bases, J shed 0 bases, and the junction held 0 bases outside the gene matches. The V gene's germline CDR1 is LNHNV and CDR2 YYDKDF (reference sequence). The CDR3 consists of 15 residues. The DNA of the CDR3 is TGTGCCACCAGCAGAGAACAGGGGGCCTCCTACGAGCAGTACTTC. Translation gives CATSREQGASYEQYF.

This clone appeared a few times. The J gene is TRBJ2-1, the V gene TRBV7-3; 12 nucleotides match TRBD2. The CDR3 contains 15 residues. The ends lost 0 bases at V and 15 bases at J; junction bases unmatched: 9. Germline CDR1 SGHTA, CDR2 FQGTGA. The CDR3 loop reads CASSLTLLAGGVPFF. CDR3 sequence (DNA): TGTGCCAGCAGCTTAACTCTCCTAGCGGGAGGGGTGCCGTTCTTC.

The J gene is TRBJ2-1, the V gene TRBV29-1; the D is unclear. With 1 base removed from V and 13 bases from J, the gap between germline ends came to 5 bases. In germline, CDR1 is SQVTM, CDR2 ANQGSEA. This CDR3 is 9 amino acids long. The CDR3 DNA reads as TGCAGCGTTGAAGGGGGACAGTTCTTC. Its translation: CSVEGGQFF.